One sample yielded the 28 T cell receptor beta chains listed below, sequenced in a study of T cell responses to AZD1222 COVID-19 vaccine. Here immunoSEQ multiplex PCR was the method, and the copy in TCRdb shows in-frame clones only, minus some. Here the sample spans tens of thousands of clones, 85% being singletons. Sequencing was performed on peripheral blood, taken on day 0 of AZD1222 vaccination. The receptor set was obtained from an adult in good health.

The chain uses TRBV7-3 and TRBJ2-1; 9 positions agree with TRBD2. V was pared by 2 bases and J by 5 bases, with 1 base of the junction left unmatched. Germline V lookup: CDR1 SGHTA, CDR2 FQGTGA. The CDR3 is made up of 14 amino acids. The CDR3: CASSLASGNNEQFF. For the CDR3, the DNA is TGTGCCAGCAGCTTAGCTAGCGGGAACAATGAGCAGTTCTTC.

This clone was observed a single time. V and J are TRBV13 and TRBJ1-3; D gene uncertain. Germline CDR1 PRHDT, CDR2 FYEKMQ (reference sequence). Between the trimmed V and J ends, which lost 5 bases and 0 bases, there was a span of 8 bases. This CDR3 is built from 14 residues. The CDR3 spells CASSPPPSGNTIYF. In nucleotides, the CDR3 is TGTGCCAGCAGCCCCCCTCCCTCTGGAAACACCATATATTTT.

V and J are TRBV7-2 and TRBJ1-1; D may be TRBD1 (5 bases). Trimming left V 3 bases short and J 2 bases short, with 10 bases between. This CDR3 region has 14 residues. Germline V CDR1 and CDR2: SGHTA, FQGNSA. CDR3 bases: TGTGCCAGCAGCTTGGGACCAACCAACACTGAAGCTTTCTTT. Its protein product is CASSLGPTNTEAFF.

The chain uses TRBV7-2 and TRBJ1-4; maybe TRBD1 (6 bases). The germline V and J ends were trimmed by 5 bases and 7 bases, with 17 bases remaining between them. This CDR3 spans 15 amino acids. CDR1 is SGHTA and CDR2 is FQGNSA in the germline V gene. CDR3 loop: CASSKEGGEAEKLFF. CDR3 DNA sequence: TGTGCCAGCAGCAAGGAGGGGGGGGAGGCTGAAAAACTGTTTTTT.

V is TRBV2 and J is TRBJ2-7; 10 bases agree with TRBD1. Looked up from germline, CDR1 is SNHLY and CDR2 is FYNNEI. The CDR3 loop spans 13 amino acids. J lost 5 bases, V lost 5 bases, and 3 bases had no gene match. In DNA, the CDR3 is TGTGCCAGCAGTTGGGACAGGGGAAACGAGCAGTACTTC. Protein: CASSWDRGNEQYF. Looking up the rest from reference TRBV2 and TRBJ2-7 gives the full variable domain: EPEVTQTPSHQVTQMGQEVILRCVPISNHLYFYWYRQILGQKVEFLVSFYNNEISEKSEIFDDQFSVERPDGSNFTLKIRSTKLEDSAMYFCASSWDRGNEQYFGPGTRLTVT.

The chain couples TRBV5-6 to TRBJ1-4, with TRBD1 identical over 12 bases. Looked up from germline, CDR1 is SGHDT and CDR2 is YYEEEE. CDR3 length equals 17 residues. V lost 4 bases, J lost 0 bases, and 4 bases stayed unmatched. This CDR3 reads CASSRGTGGPTNEKLFF. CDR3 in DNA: TGTGCCAGCAGCAGGGGGACAGGGGGCCCAACTAATGAAAAACTGTTTTTT.

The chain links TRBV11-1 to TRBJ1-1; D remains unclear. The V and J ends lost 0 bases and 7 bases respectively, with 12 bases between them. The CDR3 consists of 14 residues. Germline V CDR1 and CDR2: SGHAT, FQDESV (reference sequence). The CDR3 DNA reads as TGTGCCAGCAGCTTAGCACGCGGAGAGGGTGAAGCTTTCTTT. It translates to CASSLARGEGEAFF.

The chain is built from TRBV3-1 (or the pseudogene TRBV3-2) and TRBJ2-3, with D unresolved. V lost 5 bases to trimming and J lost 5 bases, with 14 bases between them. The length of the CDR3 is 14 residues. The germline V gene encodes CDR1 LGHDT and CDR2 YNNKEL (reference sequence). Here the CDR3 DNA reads TGTGCCAGCAGCGGTGCAGATCCGCAAGATACGCAGTATTTT. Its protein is CASSGADPQDTQYF.

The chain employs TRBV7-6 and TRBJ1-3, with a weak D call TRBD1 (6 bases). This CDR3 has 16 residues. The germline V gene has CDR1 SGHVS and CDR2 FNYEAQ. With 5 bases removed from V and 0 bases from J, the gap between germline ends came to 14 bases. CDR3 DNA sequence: TGTGCCAGCAGCCCTAGCTGGGGGGCCTCTGGAAACACCATATATTTT. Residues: CASSPSWGASGNTIYF. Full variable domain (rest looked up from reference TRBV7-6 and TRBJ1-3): GAGVSQSPRYKVTKRGQDVALRCDPISGHVSLYWYRQALGQGPEFLTYFNYEAQQDKSGLPNDRFSAERPEGSISTLTIQRTEQRDSAMYRCASSPSWGASGNTIYFGEGSWLTVV.

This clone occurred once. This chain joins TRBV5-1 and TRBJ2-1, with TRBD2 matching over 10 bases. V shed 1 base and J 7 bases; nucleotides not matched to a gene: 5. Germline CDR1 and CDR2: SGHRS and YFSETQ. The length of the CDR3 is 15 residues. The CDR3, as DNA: TGCGCCAGCAGCTTGCCCGGGACTAGCGCTAATGAGCAGTTCTTC. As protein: CASSLPGTSANEQFF.

The CDR3 loop is CASSVSQGDVGYTF. The CDR3 bases are TGTGCCAGCAGTGTGTCACAGGGGGATGTTGGCTACACCTTC. The chain carries TRBV2 and TRBJ1-2; TRBD1 agrees at 8 bases. The V segment lost 4 bases and the J segment 7 bases; nucleotides outside the gene matches: 8. The CDR3 loop spans 14 amino acids. Germline values: CDR1 SNHLY, CDR2 FYNNEI.

The CDR3 region is CASSPRGEVTEAFF. DNA of the CDR3: TGTGCCAGCAGTCCCAGAGGCGAAGTCACTGAAGCTTTCTTT. The chain has TRBV6-5 and TRBJ1-1; D not certain. Per the germline V gene, CDR1 is MNHEY and CDR2 is SVGAGI. This CDR3 has 14 residues. Trimming took 5 bases from V and 4 from J, leaving 14 bases between them.

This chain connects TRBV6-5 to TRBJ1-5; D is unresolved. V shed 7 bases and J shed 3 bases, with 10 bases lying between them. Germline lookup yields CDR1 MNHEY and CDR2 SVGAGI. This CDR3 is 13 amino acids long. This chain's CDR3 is CASTFLFNQPQHF. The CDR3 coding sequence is TGTGCCAGCACCTTTTTATTCAATCAGCCCCAGCATTTT.

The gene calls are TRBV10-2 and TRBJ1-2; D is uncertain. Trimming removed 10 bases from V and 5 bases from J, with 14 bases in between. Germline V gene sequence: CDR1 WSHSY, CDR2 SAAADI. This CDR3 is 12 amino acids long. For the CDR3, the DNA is TGCGCCACCAGCGTGAATGGGTATGGCTACACCTTC. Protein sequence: CATSVNGYGYTF.

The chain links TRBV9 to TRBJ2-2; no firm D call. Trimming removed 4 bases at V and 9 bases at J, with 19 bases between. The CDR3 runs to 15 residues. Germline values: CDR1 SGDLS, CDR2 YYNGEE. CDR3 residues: CASSPFASQFRELFF. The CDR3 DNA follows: TGTGCCAGCAGCCCTTTTGCAAGCCAATTCCGGGAGCTGTTTTTT.

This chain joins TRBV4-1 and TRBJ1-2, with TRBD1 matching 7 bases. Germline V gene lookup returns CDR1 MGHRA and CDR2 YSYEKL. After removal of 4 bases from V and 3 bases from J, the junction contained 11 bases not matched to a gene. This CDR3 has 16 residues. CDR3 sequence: CASSPAGTGDYYGYTF. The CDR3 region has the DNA TGCGCCAGCAGCCCAGCGGGCACAGGGGATTACTATGGCTACACCTTC.

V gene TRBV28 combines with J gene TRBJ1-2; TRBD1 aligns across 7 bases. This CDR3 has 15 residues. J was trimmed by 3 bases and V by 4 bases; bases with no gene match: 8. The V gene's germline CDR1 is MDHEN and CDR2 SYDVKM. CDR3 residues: CASSSGTANYYGYTF. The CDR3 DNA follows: TGTGCCAGCAGTTCCGGGACAGCCAACTACTATGGCTACACCTTC.

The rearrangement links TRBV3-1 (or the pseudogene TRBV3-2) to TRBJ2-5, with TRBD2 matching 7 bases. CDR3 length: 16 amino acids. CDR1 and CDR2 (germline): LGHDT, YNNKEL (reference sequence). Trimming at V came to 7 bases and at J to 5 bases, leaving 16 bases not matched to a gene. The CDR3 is CASTHTRDYPAETQYF. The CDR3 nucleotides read TGTGCCAGCACCCACACTCGGGACTACCCAGCGGAGACCCAGTACTTC.

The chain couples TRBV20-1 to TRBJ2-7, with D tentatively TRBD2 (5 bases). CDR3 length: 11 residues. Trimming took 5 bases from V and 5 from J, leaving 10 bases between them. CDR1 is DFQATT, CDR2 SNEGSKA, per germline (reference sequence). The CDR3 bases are TGCAGTGCTCTTGTCGGGGACGAGCAGTACTTC. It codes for CSALVGDEQYF.

The CDR3 spells CASSPSQGGSNSPLHF. CDR3 DNA: TGTGCCAGTAGTCCCAGCCAGGGGGGGAGTAATTCACCCCTCCACTTT. The chain is built from TRBV19 and TRBJ1-6; 7 nucleotides align to TRBD1. The ends lost 5 bases at V and 6 bases at J; junction bases unmatched: 10. The CDR3 length is 16 residues. CDR1 is LNHDA and CDR2 is SQIVND in the germline V gene (reference sequence). Based on the CDR3 plus reference TRBV19 and TRBJ1-6, the full variable domain is DGGITQSPKYLFRKEGQNVTLSCEQNLNHDAMYWYRQDPGQGLRLIYYSQIVNDFQKGDIAEGYSVSREKKESFPLTVTSAQKNPTAFYLCASSPSQGGSNSPLHFGNGTRLTVT.

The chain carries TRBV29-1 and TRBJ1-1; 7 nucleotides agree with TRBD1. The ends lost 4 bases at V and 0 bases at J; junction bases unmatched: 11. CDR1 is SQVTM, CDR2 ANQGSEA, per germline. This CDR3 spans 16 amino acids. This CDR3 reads CSVGGQANFMNTEAFF. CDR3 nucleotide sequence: TGCAGCGTTGGTGGACAGGCGAACTTTATGAACACTGAAGCTTTCTTT.

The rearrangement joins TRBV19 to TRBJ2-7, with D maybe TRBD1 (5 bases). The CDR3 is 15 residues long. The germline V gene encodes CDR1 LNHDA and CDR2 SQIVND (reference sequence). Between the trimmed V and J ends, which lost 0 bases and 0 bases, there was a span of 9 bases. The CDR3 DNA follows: TGTGCCAGTAGTATAGAGGCAGGGCTCTCCTACGAGCAGTACTTC. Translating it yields CASSIEAGLSYEQYF.

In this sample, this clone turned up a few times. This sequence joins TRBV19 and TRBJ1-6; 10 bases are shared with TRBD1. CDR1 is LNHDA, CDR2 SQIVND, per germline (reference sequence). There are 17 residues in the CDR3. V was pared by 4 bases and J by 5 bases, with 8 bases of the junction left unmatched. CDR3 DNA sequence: TGTGCCAGTAGTACGAGACAGGGGGCGATGGATAATTCACCCCTCCACTTT. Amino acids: CASSTRQGAMDNSPLHF.

The CDR3 sequence: CASSYSGGEKLFF. CDR3 nucleotide sequence: TGTGCCAGCAGTTACTCCGGGGGCGAAAAACTGTTTTTT. This chain joins TRBV6-5 and TRBJ1-4; possible D gene TRBD1, 6 bases. Germline loops: CDR1 MNHEY, CDR2 SVGAGI. With 0 bases removed from V and 8 bases from J, the gap between germline ends came to 7 bases. The CDR3 consists of 13 residues.

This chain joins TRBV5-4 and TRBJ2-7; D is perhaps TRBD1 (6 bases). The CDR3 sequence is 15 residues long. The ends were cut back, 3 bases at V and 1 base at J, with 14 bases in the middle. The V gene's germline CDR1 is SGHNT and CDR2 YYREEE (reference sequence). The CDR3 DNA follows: TGTGCCAGCAGCTCTCCAGGGGAGATGTCCTACGAGCAGTACTTC. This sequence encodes CASSSPGEMSYEQYF.

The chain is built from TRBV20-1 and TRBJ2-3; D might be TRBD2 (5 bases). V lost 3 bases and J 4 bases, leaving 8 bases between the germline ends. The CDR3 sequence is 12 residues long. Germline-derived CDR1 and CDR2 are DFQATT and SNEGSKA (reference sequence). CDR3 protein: CSASLLADTQYF. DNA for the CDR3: TGCAGTGCTAGTCTACTAGCAGATACGCAGTATTTT.

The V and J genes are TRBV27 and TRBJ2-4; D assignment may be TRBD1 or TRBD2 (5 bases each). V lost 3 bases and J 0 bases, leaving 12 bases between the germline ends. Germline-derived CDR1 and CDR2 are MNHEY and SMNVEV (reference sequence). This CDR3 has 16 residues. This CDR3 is CASSFKGPVAKNIQYF. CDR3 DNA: TGTGCCAGCAGTTTTAAGGGACCCGTAGCCAAAAACATTCAGTACTTC.

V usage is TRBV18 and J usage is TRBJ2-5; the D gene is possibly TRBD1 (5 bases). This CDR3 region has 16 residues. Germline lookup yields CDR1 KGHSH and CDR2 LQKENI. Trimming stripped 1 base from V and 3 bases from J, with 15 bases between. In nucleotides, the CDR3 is TGTGCCAGCTCACCACAGGACATCCTAGGAAAAGAGACCCAGTACTTC. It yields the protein CASSPQDILGKETQYF.